This T cell receptor (beta chain) was obtained from a study of response to subunit inactivated influenza vaccine. This clonotype was counted between two and nine times. TCRdb fed the RT-PCR reads into MiXCR, producing one record per CDR3 protein. Of 450,000 to 600,000 distinct CDR3 sequences in the sample, approximately 7.1% were seen once. This CDR3 has 15 amino acids. Trimming took off 3 bases at V and 0 bases at J, with 9 bases between the two ends. CDR1 is MDHEN, CDR2 SYDVKM, per germline. The chain joins TRBV28 to TRBJ1-5; the D is unclear. The TCR sequence derives from a man aged 50-75 years who received an inactivated influenza vaccine. Sequencing was performed on PBMCs from blood, taken about 23 months after vaccination. The DNA for the CDR3 is TGTGCCAGCAGTTTTGCAGCTTATAGCAATCAGCCCCAGCATTTT. Translated, it gives CASSFAAYSNQPQHF.